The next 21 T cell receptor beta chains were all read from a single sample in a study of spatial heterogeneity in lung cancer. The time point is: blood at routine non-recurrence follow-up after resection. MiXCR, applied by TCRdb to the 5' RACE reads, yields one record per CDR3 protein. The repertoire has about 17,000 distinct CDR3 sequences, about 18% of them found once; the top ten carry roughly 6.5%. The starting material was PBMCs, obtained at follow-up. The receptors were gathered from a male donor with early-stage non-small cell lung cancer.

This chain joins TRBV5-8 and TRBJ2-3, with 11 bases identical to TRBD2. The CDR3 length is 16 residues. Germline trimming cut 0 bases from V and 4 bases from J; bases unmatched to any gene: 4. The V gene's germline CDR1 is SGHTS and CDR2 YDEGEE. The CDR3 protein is CASSLEGSGGADTQYF. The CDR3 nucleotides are TGTGCCAGCAGCTTGGAAGGTAGCGGGGGGGCAGATACGCAGTATTTT.

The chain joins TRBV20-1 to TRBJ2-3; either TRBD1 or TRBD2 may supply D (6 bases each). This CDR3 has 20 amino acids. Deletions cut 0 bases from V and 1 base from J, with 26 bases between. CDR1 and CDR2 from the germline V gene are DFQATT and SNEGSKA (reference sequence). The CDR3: CSARDPGRGGPPTGTDTQYF. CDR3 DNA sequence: TGCAGTGCTAGAGATCCCGGCAGGGGAGGCCCACCGACCGGCACAGATACGCAGTATTTT.

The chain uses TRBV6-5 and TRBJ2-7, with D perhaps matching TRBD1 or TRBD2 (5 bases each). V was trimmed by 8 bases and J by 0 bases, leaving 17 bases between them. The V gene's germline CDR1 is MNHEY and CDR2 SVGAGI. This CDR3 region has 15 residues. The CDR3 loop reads CASVAGTGLSYEQYF. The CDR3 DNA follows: TGTGCCAGCGTAGCAGGGACGGGGCTCTCCTACGAGCAGTACTTC.

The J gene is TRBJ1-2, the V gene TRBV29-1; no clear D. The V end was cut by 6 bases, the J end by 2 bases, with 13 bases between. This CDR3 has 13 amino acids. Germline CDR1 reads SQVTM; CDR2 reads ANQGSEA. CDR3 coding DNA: TGCAGCGTCGGGGTCCTAGGGAACTATGGCTACACCTTC. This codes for CSVGVLGNYGYTF.

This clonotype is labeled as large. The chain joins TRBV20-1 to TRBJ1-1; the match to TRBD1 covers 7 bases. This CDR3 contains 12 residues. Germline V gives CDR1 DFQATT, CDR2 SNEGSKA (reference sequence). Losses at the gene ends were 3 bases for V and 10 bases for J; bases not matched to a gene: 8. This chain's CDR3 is CSARDTGVGAFF. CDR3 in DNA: TGCAGTGCTAGGGATACAGGGGTAGGAGCTTTCTTT.

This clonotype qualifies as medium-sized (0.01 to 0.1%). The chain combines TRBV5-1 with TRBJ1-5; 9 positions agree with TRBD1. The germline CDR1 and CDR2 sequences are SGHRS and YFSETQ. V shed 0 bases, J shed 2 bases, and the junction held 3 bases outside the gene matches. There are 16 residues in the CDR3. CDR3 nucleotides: TGCGCCAGCAGCTTGGGGACAGGGGATCGCAATCAGCCCCAGCATTTT. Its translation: CASSLGTGDRNQPQHF.

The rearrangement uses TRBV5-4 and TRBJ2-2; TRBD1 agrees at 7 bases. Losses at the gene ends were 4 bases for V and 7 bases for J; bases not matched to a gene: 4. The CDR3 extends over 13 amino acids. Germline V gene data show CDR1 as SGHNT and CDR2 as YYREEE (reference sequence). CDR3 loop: CASSGRGRGELFF. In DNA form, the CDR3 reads TGTGCCAGCAGCGGAAGGGGGCGCGGGGAGCTGTTTTTT. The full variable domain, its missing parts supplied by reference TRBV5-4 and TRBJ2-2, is ETGVTQSPTHLIKTRGQQVTLRCSSQSGHNTVSWYQQALGQGPQFIFQYYREEENGRGNFPPRFSGLQFPNYSSELNVNALELDDSALYLCASSGRGRGELFFGEGSRLTVL.

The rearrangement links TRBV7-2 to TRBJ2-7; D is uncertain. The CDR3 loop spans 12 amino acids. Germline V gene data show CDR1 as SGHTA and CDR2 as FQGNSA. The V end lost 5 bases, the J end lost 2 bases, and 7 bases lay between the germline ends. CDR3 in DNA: TGTGCCAGCAGCGCCAGCCCCTACGAGCAGTACTTC. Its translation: CASSASPYEQYF.

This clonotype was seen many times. CDR3 DNA sequence: TGCGCCAGCAGCCAAGAAAGACTAGCGGGGGGGCCGGGGCAGTTCTTC. Residues: CASSQERLAGGPGQFF. The V gene is TRBV4-3, the J gene TRBJ2-1; 14 bases fit TRBD2. This CDR3 region has 16 residues. In germline, CDR1 is LGHNA, CDR2 YSLEER. V shed 0 bases and J 12 bases; nucleotides not matched to a gene: 7.

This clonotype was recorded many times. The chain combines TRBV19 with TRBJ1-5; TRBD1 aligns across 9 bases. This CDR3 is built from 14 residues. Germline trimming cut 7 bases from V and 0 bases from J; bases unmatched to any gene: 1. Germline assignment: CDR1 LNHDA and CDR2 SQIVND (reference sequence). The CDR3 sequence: CASMTGGSNQPQHF. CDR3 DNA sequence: TGTGCCAGTATGACAGGGGGTAGCAATCAGCCCCAGCATTTT.

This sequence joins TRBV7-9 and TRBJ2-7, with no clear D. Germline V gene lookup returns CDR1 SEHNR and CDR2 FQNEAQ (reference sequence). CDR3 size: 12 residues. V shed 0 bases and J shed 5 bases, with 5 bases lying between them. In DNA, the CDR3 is TGTGCCAGCAGCTTAGCGACCCACGAGCAGTACTTC. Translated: CASSLATHEQYF. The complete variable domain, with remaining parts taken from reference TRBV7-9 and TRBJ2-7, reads DTGVSQNPRHKITKRGQNVTFRCDPISEHNRLYWYRQTLGQGPEFLTYFQNEAQLEKSRLLSDRFSAERPKGSFSTLEIQRTEQGDSAMYLCASSLATHEQYFGPGTRLTVT.

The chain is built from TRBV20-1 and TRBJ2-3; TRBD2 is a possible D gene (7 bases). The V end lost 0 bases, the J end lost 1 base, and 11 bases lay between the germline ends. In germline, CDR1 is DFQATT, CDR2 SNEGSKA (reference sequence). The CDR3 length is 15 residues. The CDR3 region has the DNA TGCAGTGCTAGAGATTCGGGGGGCCGCACAGATACGCAGTATTTT. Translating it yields CSARDSGGRTDTQYF.

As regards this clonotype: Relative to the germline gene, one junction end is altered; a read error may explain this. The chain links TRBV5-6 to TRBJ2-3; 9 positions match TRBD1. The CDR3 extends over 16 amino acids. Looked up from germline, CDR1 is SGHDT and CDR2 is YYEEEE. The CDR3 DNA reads TGTGCCAGCAGATGGACAGGGACAGGGAACACACATACGCAGTATTTT. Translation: CASRWTGTGNTHTQYF.

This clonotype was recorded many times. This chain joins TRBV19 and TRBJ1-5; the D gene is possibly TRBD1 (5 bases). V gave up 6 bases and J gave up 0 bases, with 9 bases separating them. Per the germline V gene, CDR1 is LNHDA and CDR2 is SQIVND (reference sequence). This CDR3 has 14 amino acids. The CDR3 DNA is TGTGCCAGTAGGACAGTTTATAGCAATCAGCCCCAGCATTTT. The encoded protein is CASRTVYSNQPQHF.

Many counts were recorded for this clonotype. The DNA for the CDR3 is TGTGCCAGCAGCCCCCGGGGGACAGATACGCAGTATTTT. Translation: CASSPRGTDTQYF. The rearrangement uses TRBV7-3 and TRBJ2-3, with D possibly being TRBD2 (6 bases). This CDR3 comprises 13 residues. V lost 5 bases and J 3 bases, leaving 9 bases between the germline ends. The germline gives CDR1 SGHTA, CDR2 FQGTGA. The variable domain in full, with the rest retrieved from reference TRBV7-3 and TRBJ2-3, is GAGVSQTPSNKVTEKGKYVELRCDPISGHTALYWYRQSLGQGPEFLIYFQGTGAADDSGLPNDRFFAVRPEGSVSTLKIQRTERGDSAVYLCASSPRGTDTQYFGPGTRLTVL.

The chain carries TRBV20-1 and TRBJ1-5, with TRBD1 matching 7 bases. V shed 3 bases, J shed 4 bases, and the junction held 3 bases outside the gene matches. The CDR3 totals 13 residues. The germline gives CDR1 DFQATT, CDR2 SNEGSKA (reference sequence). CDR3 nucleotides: TGCAGTGCTAGTGGGGACAGAAATCAGCCCCAGCATTTT. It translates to CSASGDRNQPQHF.

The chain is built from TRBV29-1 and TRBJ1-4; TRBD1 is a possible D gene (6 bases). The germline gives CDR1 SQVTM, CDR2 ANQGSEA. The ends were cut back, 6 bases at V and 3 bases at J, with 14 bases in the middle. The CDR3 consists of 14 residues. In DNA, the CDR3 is TGCAGCGTACCACAAGGGGGGTCTAATGAAAAACTGTTTTTT. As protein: CSVPQGGSNEKLFF. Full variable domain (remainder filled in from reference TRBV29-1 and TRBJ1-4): SAVISQKPSRDICQRGTSLTIQCQVDSQVTMMFWYRQQPGQSLTLIATANQGSEATYESGFVIDKFPISRPNLTFSTLTVSNMSPEDSSIYLCSVPQGGSNEKLFFGSGTQLSVL.

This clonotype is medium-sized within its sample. The CDR3 nucleotides are TGTGCCAGCAGCTTGGGAACAGGGAGGACGGAGACCCAGTACTTC. Its protein is CASSLGTGRTETQYF. The chain is built from TRBV5-6 and TRBJ2-5; D is perhaps TRBD1 or TRBD2 (6 bases each). In germline, CDR1 is SGHDT, CDR2 YYEEEE. Deletions cut 0 bases from V and 5 bases from J, with 14 bases between. CDR3 length: 15 residues.

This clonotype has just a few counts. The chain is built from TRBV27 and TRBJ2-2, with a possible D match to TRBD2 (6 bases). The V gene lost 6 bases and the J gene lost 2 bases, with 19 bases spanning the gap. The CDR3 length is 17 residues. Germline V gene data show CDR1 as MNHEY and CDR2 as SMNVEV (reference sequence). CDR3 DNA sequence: TGTGCCAGCAGCCGGGGGATACAGGTCAGCAACACCGGGGAGCTGTTTTTT. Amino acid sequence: CASSRGIQVSNTGELFF.

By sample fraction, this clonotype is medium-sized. The chain's CDR3 is CASSLLPSRTGELFF. As DNA, the CDR3 is TGTGCCAGCAGCTTATTACCCAGTCGCACCGGGGAGCTGTTTTTT. The V gene is TRBV7-6, the J gene TRBJ2-2, with D unclear. CDR1 and CDR2 (germline): SGHVS, FNYEAQ. The CDR3 is 15 residues long. The V and J ends lost 2 bases and 4 bases respectively, with 11 bases between them. The variable domain in full, completed from reference TRBV7-6 and TRBJ2-2, reads GAGVSQSPRYKVTKRGQDVALRCDPISGHVSLYWYRQALGQGPEFLTYFNYEAQQDKSGLPNDRFSAERPEGSISTLTIQRTEQRDSAMYRCASSLLPSRTGELFFGEGSRLTVL.

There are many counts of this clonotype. The CDR3 nucleotides are TGTGCCAGCAGCTTAGGTCCGGGACAGGTCTGGACAGATACGCAGTATTTT. It codes for CASSLGPGQVWTDTQYF. J is TRBJ2-3 and V is TRBV7-9; 8 bases fit TRBD1. The CDR3 consists of 17 residues. Looked up from germline, CDR1 is SEHNR and CDR2 is FQNEAQ (reference sequence). The J segment lost 3 bases and the V segment lost 1 base, leaving 9 bases of the junction unmatched.